The 25 T cell receptor beta chains below come from one sample, sequenced in a study of blood T cell repertoires in COVID-19. Clones were read by immunoSEQ multiplex PCR, and TCRdb kept only the in-frame ones, dropping some. The sample holds fewer than 250,000 clones, approximately 84% seen once. The sequenced sample consisted of PBMCs or T cells enriched from blood (not recorded which). These receptors all come from a woman aged 25-40 years who had recovered from COVID-19.

The gene calls are TRBV7-2 and TRBJ2-3, with D perhaps TRBD2 (7 bases). The V gene's germline CDR1 is SGHTA and CDR2 FQGNSA. The CDR3 consists of 17 residues. V was clipped by 5 bases and J by 0 bases, with 18 bases between them. The CDR3 nucleotides are TGTGCCAGCAGCCCCCTGGGCGGGGGCCTTAGCACAGATACGCAGTATTTT. This sequence encodes CASSPLGGGLSTDTQYF.

This clone was found once. The rearrangement links TRBV28 to TRBJ1-4; possibly TRBD1 for D (6 bases). The CDR3 length is 14 residues. Trimming shortened V by 2 bases and J by 5 bases, and 9 bases separated the two germline ends. Germline CDR1 MDHEN, CDR2 SYDVKM. As DNA, the CDR3 is TGTGCCAGCAGTTTAAGGCAGGGGAATGAAAAACTGTTTTTT. It codes for CASSLRQGNEKLFF.

The gene calls are TRBV24-1 and TRBJ2-7, with 10 bases aligning to TRBD1. This CDR3 spans 16 amino acids. Germline trimming cut 4 bases from V and 1 base from J; bases unmatched to any gene: 6. CDR1 and CDR2 (germline): KGHDR, SFDVKD. Written as DNA, the CDR3 is TGTGCCACCAGTGACGGGACAGGGGCCATATCCTACGAGCAGTACTTC. It encodes CATSDGTGAISYEQYF.

This sequence joins TRBV6-4 and TRBJ1-2; the D gene is possibly TRBD1 (6 bases). Germline V lookup: CDR1 MRHNA, CDR2 SNTAGT. There are 14 residues in the CDR3. Deletions cut 4 bases from V and 6 bases from J, with 15 bases between. CDR3 nucleotide sequence: TGTGCCAGCAGTGGAGGCGCCACAGGGAATGGCTACACCTTC. Translation gives CASSGGATGNGYTF.

The CDR3 sequence: CASSLGGGNTEAFF. The CDR3, as DNA: TGTGCCAGCAGTTTAGGGGGCGGGAACACTGAAGCTTTCTTT. This chain uses TRBV27 with TRBJ1-1; possibly TRBD1 for D (6 bases). The length of the CDR3 is 14 residues. The V gene's germline CDR1 is MNHEY and CDR2 SMNVEV (reference sequence). The V end lost 2 bases, the J end lost 1 base, and 8 bases lay between the germline ends.

The chain employs TRBV13 and TRBJ1-2, with TRBD1 matching 9 bases. Germline CDR1 is PRHDT and CDR2 is FYEKMQ (reference sequence). The ends lost 6 bases at V and 1 base at J; junction bases unmatched: 12. There are 17 residues in the CDR3. The CDR3 bases are TGTGCCAGCAGTTCATCCAGGGACAGGGCAATTAACTATGGCTACACCTTC. Protein: CASSSSRDRAINYGYTF.

This rearrangement joins TRBV5-5 to TRBJ2-5, with TRBD1 matching 10 bases. V shed 3 bases, J shed 5 bases, and the junction held 7 bases outside the gene matches. CDR1 and CDR2 (germline): SGHKS, YYEKEE (reference sequence). CDR3 size: 15 residues. The CDR3 coding sequence is TGTGCCAGCAGCTCAGTGACAGGGGGCGAGGAGACCCAGTACTTC. Its protein is CASSSVTGGEETQYF.

The chain recombines TRBV19 with TRBJ1-1; 8 bases fit TRBD1. The CDR3 length is 14 residues. V was pared by 10 bases and J by 7 bases, with 14 bases of the junction left unmatched. Germline V gene lookup returns CDR1 LNHDA and CDR2 SQIVND (reference sequence). In nucleotides, the CDR3 is TGTGCCACAGGGCGGACAGGGCGGTTGGGTGAAGCTTTCTTT. Translation: CATGRTGRLGEAFF.

This sequence joins TRBV29-1 and TRBJ2-5; TRBD2 is a possible D gene (6 bases). Germline CDR1 reads SQVTM; CDR2 reads ANQGSEA. Trimming shortened V by 6 bases and J by 6 bases, and 14 bases separated the two germline ends. This CDR3 region has 12 residues. CDR3 sequence (DNA): TGCAGCGTCCCCCCGGGGGAACAGACCCAGTACTTC. It is translated as CSVPPGEQTQYF.

The V gene is TRBV27, the J gene TRBJ1-2, with TRBD1 identical over 9 bases. The CDR3 is 13 residues long. The germline V gene encodes CDR1 MNHEY and CDR2 SMNVEV (reference sequence). The V and J ends lost 6 bases and 8 bases, in that order; junction bases with no gene match: 7. The CDR3 region is CASSSNRGLGYTF. The CDR3 nucleotides are TGTGCCAGCAGCTCTAACAGGGGGCTCGGCTACACCTTC.

The genes are TRBV7-3 and TRBJ1-5; 9 positions match TRBD1. With 2 bases clipped from V and 5 bases from J, the junction kept 7 bases outside the gene matches. The germline V gene has CDR1 SGHTA and CDR2 FQGTGA. This CDR3 has 16 residues. CDR3 in DNA: TGTGCCAGCAGCTTAGTGTCGGACAGGGGAGATCAGCCCCAGCATTTT. Translation: CASSLVSDRGDQPQHF.

V gene TRBV28 combines with J gene TRBJ1-5, with 10 bases aligning to TRBD1. The CDR3 has 16 amino acids. The germline gives CDR1 MDHEN, CDR2 SYDVKM. V was pared by 7 bases and J by 3 bases, with 9 bases of the junction left unmatched. For the CDR3, the DNA is TGTGCCAGCAACAACCCCGGGACAGGGGACAATCAGCCCCAGCATTTT. This sequence encodes CASNNPGTGDNQPQHF. Complete variable domain (other parts from reference TRBV28 and TRBJ1-5): DVKVTQSSRYLVKRTGEKVFLECVQDMDHENMFWYRQDPGLGLRLIYFSYDVKMKEKGDIPEGYSVSREKKERFSLILESASTNQTSMYLCASNNPGTGDNQPQHFGDGTRLSIL.

There are many counts of this clone. J is TRBJ1-1 and V is TRBV5-5; 8 bases fit TRBD1. Unmatched junction bases numbered 8, after V lost 4 bases and J lost 3 bases. Germline lookup yields CDR1 SGHKS and CDR2 YYEKEE (reference sequence). The CDR3 is 15 residues long. This CDR3 is CASSSQGARDTEAFF. CDR3 DNA sequence: TGTGCCAGCAGCAGTCAGGGGGCGCGAGACACTGAAGCTTTCTTT.

A few counts support this clone. The rearrangement links TRBV28 to TRBJ2-7; TRBD1 matches at 7 bases. The junction had 6 bases not matched to a gene; V was cut back by 4 bases and J by 0 bases. Per the germline V gene, CDR1 is MDHEN and CDR2 is SYDVKM. The CDR3 sequence is 15 residues long. For the CDR3, the DNA is TGTGCCAGCAGTTCCGCCGGGACAGTCTCCTACGAGCAGTACTTC. Protein sequence: CASSSAGTVSYEQYF.

This chain joins TRBV15 and TRBJ1-1; TRBD1 matches at 8 bases. This CDR3 comprises 14 residues. CDR1 is LNHNV and CDR2 is YYDKDF in the germline V gene (reference sequence). Trimming removed 2 bases from V and 6 bases from J; junction bases left unmatched: 5. The CDR3 sequence is CATSRQGAFSEAFF. As DNA, the CDR3 is TGTGCCACCAGCAGACAGGGGGCTTTTTCTGAAGCTTTCTTT. Full variable domain (missing parts from reference TRBV15 and TRBJ1-1): DAMVIQNPRYQVTQFGKPVTLSCSQTLNHNVMYWYQQKSSQAPKLLFHYYDKDFNNEADTPDNFQSRRPNTSFCFLDIRSPGLGDTAMYLCATSRQGAFSEAFFGQGTRLTVV.

This chain joins TRBV19 and TRBJ1-1, with D perhaps matching TRBD1 (5 bases). The V end was cut by 8 bases, the J end by 4 bases, with 14 bases between. In germline, CDR1 is LNHDA, CDR2 SQIVND (reference sequence). The CDR3 covers 13 residues. CDR3 DNA: TGTGCCAGTCGACCCCAGGGTGGCACTGAAGCTTTCTTT. Translated, it gives CASRPQGGTEAFF.

The gene calls are TRBV6-5 and TRBJ2-3, with 8 bases lining up with TRBD1. The J segment lost 2 bases and the V segment lost 7 bases, leaving 5 bases of the junction unmatched. The CDR3 is 14 residues long. Per the germline V gene, CDR1 is MNHEY and CDR2 is SVGAGI. The CDR3 loop is CASNLGQDTDTQYF. CDR3 nucleotides: TGTGCCAGCAATCTGGGACAGGACACAGATACGCAGTATTTT.

The CDR3 region is CASSPIGRSAGTEAFF. The CDR3 DNA reads as TGCGCCAGCAGCCCGATAGGCAGGTCAGCGGGGACTGAAGCTTTCTTT. This sequence joins TRBV4-1 and TRBJ1-1; D is unclear. The V gene lost 4 bases and the J gene lost 5 bases, with 20 bases spanning the gap. CDR1 MGHRA and CDR2 YSYEKL come from the germline V gene. The CDR3 is 16 amino acids.

This chain joins TRBV9 and TRBJ2-5; TRBD1 agrees at 8 bases. In germline, CDR1 is SGDLS, CDR2 YYNGEE. V gave up 6 bases and J gave up 5 bases; unmatched junction bases: 12. The CDR3 is 15 amino acids. CDR3 in amino acids: CASTTTPDRVETQYF. CDR3 DNA: TGTGCCAGCACCACCACTCCGGACAGGGTCGAGACCCAGTACTTC. The full variable domain, completed using reference TRBV9 and TRBJ2-5, is DSGVTQTPKHLITATGQRVTLRCSPRSGDLSVYWYQQSLDQGLQFLIQYYNGEERAKGNILERFSAQQFPDLHSELNLSSLELGDSALYFCASTTTPDRVETQYFGPGTRLLVL.

The chain couples TRBV28 to TRBJ1-5; D remains ambiguous. There are 16 residues in the CDR3. Germline V lookup: CDR1 MDHEN, CDR2 SYDVKM. The V end was cut by 6 bases, the J end by 2 bases, with 17 bases between. The CDR3 loop is CASRRYLSGGNQPQHF. The CDR3 DNA follows: TGTGCCAGCAGACGCTACCTATCGGGTGGCAATCAGCCCCAGCATTTT.

V usage is TRBV7-9 and J usage is TRBJ1-1; perhaps TRBD1 as D (6 bases). Trimming shortened V by 6 bases and J by 0 bases, and 11 bases separated the two germline ends. The CDR3 is made up of 14 amino acids. CDR1 SEHNR and CDR2 FQNEAQ come from the germline V gene (reference sequence). CDR3 nucleotide sequence: TGTGCCAGCAGTCGTAGACAGGTGAACACTGAAGCTTTCTTT. Its protein is CASSRRQVNTEAFF.

As for this clone: One junction end disagrees with the germline gene, perhaps due to a read error. V is TRBV18 and J is TRBJ1-6, with 9 bases matching TRBD1. This CDR3 spans 15 amino acids. Germline V gives CDR1 KGHSH, CDR2 LQKENI. CDR3 coding DNA: TGTGCCAGCACACCCGGGACAGGGTTTAATTCACCCCTCCACTTT. Translated: CASTPGTGFNSPLHF.

This rearrangement joins TRBV7-2 to TRBJ1-5, with 8 positions matching TRBD1. With V trimmed by 5 bases and J by 1 base, 7 bases remained unmatched. In germline, CDR1 is SGHTA, CDR2 FQGNSA. The CDR3 runs 16 residues. The CDR3 loop reads CASSPGQGWSNQPQHF. The CDR3 nucleotides are TGTGCCAGCAGCCCCGGACAGGGTTGGAGCAATCAGCCCCAGCATTTT.

The chain uses TRBV5-4 and TRBJ1-1; D is ambiguous. Between the trimmed V and J ends, which lost 6 bases and 0 bases, there was a span of 15 bases. Germline values: CDR1 SGHNT, CDR2 YYREEE (reference sequence). The CDR3 covers 15 residues. The CDR3 protein is CASNGREPVNTEAFF. The CDR3 DNA follows: TGTGCCAGCAACGGTAGAGAGCCGGTGAACACTGAAGCTTTCTTT.

The rearrangement links TRBV5-4 to TRBJ1-3; 8 positions agree with TRBD1. The CDR3 length is 15 residues. Germline V gene data show CDR1 as SGHNT and CDR2 as YYREEE (reference sequence). V shed 4 bases and J 1 base; nucleotides not matched to a gene: 4. The CDR3 spells CASSPGQGSGNTIYF. The CDR3 DNA reads as TGTGCCAGCAGCCCCGGACAGGGTTCTGGAAACACCATATATTTT. The complete variable domain, with remaining parts taken from reference TRBV5-4 and TRBJ1-3, reads ETGVTQSPTHLIKTRGQQVTLRCSSQSGHNTVSWYQQALGQGPQFIFQYYREEENGRGNFPPRFSGLQFPNYSSELNVNALELDDSALYLCASSPGQGSGNTIYFGEGSWLTVV.